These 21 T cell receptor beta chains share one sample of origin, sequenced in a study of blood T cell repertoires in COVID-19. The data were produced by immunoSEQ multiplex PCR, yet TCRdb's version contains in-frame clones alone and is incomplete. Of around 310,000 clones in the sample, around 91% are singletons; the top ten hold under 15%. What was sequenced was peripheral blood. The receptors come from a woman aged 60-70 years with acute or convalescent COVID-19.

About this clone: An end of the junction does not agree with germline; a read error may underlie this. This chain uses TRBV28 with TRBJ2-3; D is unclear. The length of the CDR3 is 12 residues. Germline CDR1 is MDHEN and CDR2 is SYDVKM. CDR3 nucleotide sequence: TGTGCCAGCAGCTTATATTCGGGTACGCAGTATTTT. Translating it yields CASSLYSGTQYF.

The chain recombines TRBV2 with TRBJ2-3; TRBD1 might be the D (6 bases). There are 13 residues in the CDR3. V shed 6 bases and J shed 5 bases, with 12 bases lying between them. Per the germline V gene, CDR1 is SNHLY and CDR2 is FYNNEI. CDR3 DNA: TGTGCCAGCAGGGGGGCGTTTGGAGATACGCAGTATTTT. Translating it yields CASRGAFGDTQYF.

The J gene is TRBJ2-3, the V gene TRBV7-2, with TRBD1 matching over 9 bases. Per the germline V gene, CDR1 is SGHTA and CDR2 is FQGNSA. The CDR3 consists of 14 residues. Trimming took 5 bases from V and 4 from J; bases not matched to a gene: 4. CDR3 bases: TGTGCCAGCAGCACGACAGGGGGGGCAGATACGCAGTATTTT. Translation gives CASSTTGGADTQYF.

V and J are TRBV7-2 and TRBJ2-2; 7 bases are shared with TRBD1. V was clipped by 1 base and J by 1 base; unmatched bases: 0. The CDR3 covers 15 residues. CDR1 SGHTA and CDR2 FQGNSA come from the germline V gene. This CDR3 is CASSLGTGNTGELFF. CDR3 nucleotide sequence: TGTGCCAGCAGCTTAGGGACAGGGAACACCGGGGAGCTGTTTTTT.

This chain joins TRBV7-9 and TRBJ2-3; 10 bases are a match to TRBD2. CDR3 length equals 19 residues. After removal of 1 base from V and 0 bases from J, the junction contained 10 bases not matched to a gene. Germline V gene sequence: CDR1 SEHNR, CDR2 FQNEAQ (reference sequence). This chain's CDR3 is CASSLVRWSGGESTDTQYF. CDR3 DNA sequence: TGTGCCAGCAGCTTAGTTCGGTGGAGCGGGGGGGAGAGCACAGATACGCAGTATTTT.

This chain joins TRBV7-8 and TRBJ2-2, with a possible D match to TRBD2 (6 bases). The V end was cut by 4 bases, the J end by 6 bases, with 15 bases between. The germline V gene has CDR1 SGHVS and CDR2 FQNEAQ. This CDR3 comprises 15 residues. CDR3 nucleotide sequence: TGTGCCAGCAGCTCGGGGGACCTCCAGCCCGGGGAGCTGTTTTTT. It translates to CASSSGDLQPGELFF.

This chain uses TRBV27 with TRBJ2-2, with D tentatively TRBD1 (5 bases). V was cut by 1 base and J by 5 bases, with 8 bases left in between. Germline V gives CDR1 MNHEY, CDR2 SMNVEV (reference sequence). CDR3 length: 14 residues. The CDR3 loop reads CASSLLSGTGELFF. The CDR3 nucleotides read TGTGCCAGCAGTTTATTGTCAGGGACCGGGGAGCTGTTTTTT.

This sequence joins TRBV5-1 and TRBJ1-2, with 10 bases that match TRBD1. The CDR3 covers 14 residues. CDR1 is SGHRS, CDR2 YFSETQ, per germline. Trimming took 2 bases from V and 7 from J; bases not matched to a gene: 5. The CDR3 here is CASSLVGTGAGYTF. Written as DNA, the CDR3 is TGCGCCAGCAGCTTAGTTGGGACAGGGGCTGGCTACACCTTC. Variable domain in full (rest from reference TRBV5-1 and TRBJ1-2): KAGVTQTPRYLIKTRGQQVTLSCSPISGHRSVSWYQQTPGQGLQFLFEYFSETQRNKGNFPGRFSGRQFSNSRSEMNVSTLELGDSALYLCASSLVGTGAGYTFGSGTRLTVV.

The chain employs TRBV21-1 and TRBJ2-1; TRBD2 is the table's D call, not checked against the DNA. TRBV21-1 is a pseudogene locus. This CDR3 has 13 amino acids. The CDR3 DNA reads TGTGCCAGCAGCCGACGAACGTGGAGTGAGCAGTTCTTC. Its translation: CASSRRTWSEQFF.

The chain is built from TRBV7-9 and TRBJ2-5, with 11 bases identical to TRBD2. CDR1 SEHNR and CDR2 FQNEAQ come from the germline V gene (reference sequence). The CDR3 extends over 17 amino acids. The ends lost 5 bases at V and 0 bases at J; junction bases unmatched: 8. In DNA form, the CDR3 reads TGTGCCAGCAGCCCGACTAGCGGGGACTATTACCAAGAGACCCAGTACTTC. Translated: CASSPTSGDYYQETQYF.

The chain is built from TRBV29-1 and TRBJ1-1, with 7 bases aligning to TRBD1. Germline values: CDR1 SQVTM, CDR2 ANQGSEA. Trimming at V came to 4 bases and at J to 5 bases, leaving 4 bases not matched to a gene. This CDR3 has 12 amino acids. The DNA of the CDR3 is TGCAGCGTTGGACAGGGTAGGACTGAAGCTTTCTTT. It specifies CSVGQGRTEAFF.

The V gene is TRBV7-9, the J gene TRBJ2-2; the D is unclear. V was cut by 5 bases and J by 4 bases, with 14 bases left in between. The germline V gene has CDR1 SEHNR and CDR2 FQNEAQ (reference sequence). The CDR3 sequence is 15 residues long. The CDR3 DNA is TGTGCCAGCAGCCGCGGTAATGTAGGCACCGGGGAGCTGTTTTTT. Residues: CASSRGNVGTGELFF.

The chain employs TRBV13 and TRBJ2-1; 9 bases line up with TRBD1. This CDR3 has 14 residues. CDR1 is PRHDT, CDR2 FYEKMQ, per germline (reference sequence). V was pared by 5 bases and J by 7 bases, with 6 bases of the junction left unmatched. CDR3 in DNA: TGTGCCAGCAGCCCCGGGACAGGGCGGAATGAGCAGTTCTTC. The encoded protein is CASSPGTGRNEQFF.

Written as DNA, the CDR3 is TGTGCCAGCAGCCAGGAAGACAGGGTGGGATCTGGAAACACCATATATTTT. Protein: CASSQEDRVGSGNTIYF. V and J are TRBV3-1 (or the pseudogene TRBV3-2) and TRBJ1-3; 7 bases match TRBD1. CDR3 length: 17 amino acids. The germline gives CDR1 LGHDT, CDR2 YNNKEL (reference sequence). V was clipped by 3 bases and J by 1 base; unmatched bases: 9.

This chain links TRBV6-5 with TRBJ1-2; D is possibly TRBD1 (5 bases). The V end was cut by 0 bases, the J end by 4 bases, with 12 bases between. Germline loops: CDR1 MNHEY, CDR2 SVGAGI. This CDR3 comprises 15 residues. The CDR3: CASSYSPQAFYGYTF. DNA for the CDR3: TGTGCCAGCAGTTACTCGCCACAGGCGTTCTATGGCTACACCTTC.

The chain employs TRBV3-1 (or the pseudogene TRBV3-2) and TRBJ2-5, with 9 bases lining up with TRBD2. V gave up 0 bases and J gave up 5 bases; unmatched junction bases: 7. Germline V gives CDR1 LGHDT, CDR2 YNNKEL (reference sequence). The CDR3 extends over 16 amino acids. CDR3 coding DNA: TGTGCCAGCAGCCAAGAAGGGCGGGAGGGCGGCGAGACCCAGTACTTC. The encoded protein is CASSQEGREGGETQYF.

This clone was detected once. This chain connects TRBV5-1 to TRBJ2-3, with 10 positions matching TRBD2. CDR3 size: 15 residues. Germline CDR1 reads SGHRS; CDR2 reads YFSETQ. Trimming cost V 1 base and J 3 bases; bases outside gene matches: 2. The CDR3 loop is CASSLQRGGTDTQYF. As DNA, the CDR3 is TGCGCCAGCAGCTTGCAGCGGGGGGGAACAGATACGCAGTATTTT.

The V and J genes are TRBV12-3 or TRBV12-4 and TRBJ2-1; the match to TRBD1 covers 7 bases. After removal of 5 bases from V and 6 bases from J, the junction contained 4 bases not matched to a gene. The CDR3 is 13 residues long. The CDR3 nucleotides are TGTGCCAGCAGTACCAGACAGGGCAATGAGCAGTTCTTC. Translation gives CASSTRQGNEQFF.

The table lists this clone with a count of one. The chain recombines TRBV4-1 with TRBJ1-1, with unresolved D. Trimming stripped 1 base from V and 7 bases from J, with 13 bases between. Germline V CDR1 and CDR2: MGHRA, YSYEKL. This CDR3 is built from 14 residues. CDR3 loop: CASSQVNSPGEAFF. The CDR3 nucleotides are TGCGCCAGCAGCCAAGTAAATTCCCCGGGTGAAGCTTTCTTT.

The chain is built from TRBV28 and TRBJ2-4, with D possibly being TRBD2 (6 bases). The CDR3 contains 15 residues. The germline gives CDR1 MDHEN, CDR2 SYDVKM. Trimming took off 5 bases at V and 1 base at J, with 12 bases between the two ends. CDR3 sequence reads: CASSRTAGAKNIQYF. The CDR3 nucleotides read TGTGCCAGCAGTCGGACCGCGGGGGCCAAAAACATTCAGTACTTC.

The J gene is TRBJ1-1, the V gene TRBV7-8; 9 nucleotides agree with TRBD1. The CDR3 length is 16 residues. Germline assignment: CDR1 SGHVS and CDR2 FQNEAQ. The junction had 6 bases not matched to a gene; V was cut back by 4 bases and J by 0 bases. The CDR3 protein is CASSYLGQGMNTEAFF. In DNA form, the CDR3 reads TGTGCCAGCAGCTACCTGGGACAGGGAATGAACACTGAAGCTTTCTTT.